Following are 22 T cell receptor beta chains from one sample sequenced in a study of T cell repertoires in cytomegalovirus infection. TCRdb ran MiXCR on the reads and lists one entry per CDR3 protein. This repertoire shows more than 650,000 distinct CDR3 sequences, about 40% found once; its top ten account for roughly 2.8%. The sequenced sample was PBMCs. All receptors come from a human donor in good health (CMV status not recorded). Some clones in this sample may be carry-over from other donors' samples.

The chain combines TRBV6-1 with TRBJ2-2, with 8 bases identical to TRBD2. In germline, CDR1 is MNHNS, CDR2 SASEGT. Trimming at V came to 4 bases and at J to 6 bases, leaving 7 bases not matched to a gene. The CDR3 contains 15 residues. The CDR3 DNA sequence: TGTGCCAGCAGTGGTTCGGGGGGGGGCGCCGGGGAGCTGTTTTTT. It encodes CASSGSGGGAGELFF.

This chain joins TRBV6-6 and TRBJ1-1, with D perhaps TRBD1 (5 bases). The germline V gene encodes CDR1 MNHNY and CDR2 SVGAGI (reference sequence). CDR3 length equals 19 residues. V lost 1 base to trimming and J lost 4 bases, with 25 bases between them. The CDR3 loop reads CASSYYPSDKGRQGTEAFF. The DNA for the CDR3 is TGTGCCAGCAGTTACTACCCCTCGGACAAGGGGCGTCAGGGCACTGAAGCTTTCTTT.

The rearrangement links TRBV20-1 to TRBJ2-1; TRBD2 agrees at 13 bases. The V gene end was trimmed by 6 bases and the J gene end by 0 bases; junction bases not matched to a gene: 5. Germline CDR1 is DFQATT and CDR2 is SNEGSKA (reference sequence). There are 16 residues in the CDR3. CDR3 residues: CSAEGLAGNSYNEQFF. In nucleotides, the CDR3 is TGCAGTGCCGAGGGACTAGCGGGAAACTCCTACAATGAGCAGTTCTTC.

This clonotype was seen ten or more times. The gene calls are TRBV7-2 and TRBJ2-7, with TRBD2 as a possible D gene (5 bases). In germline, CDR1 is SGHTA, CDR2 FQGNSA. The CDR3 is made up of 13 amino acids. V was shortened by 1 base and J by 3 bases, with 7 bases between the two germline ends. As DNA, the CDR3 is TGTGCCAGCAGCTTAGGCGCGGGCTACGAGCAGTACTTC. The encoded protein is CASSLGAGYEQYF.

Only a few counts were recorded for this clonotype. This sequence joins TRBV12-3 or TRBV12-4 and TRBJ1-2; 10 bases are shared with TRBD1. The V segment lost 5 bases and the J segment 4 bases; nucleotides outside the gene matches: 7. This CDR3 contains 15 residues. CDR3: CASSITGQGVYGYTF. The CDR3 nucleotides are TGTGCCAGCAGTATCACCGGACAGGGGGTCTATGGCTACACCTTC.

V gene TRBV5-1 combines with J gene TRBJ2-2, with TRBD1 matching 9 bases. CDR3 length: 15 residues. V was clipped by 7 bases and J by 2 bases; unmatched bases: 6. The germline gives CDR1 SGHRS, CDR2 YFSETQ. The CDR3 loop is CASCTQGANTGELFF. The CDR3 bases are TGCGCCAGCTGTACACAGGGGGCCAACACCGGGGAGCTGTTTTTT.

This sequence joins TRBV6-1 and TRBJ2-1; D not resolved. Germline values: CDR1 MNHNS, CDR2 SASEGT. This CDR3 contains 14 residues. Trimming took 1 base from V and 3 from J, leaving 7 bases between them. CDR3 region: CASSEEVSYNEQFF. The CDR3 DNA sequence: TGTGCCAGCAGTGAAGAGGTCAGCTACAATGAGCAGTTCTTC.

J is TRBJ1-3 and V is TRBV27, with D uncertain. Trimming cost V 6 bases and J 4 bases, with 10 bases left between them. Germline loops: CDR1 MNHEY, CDR2 SMNVEV (reference sequence). CDR3 length: 13 residues. The CDR3 protein is CASRIRRGNTIYF. Here the CDR3 DNA reads TGTGCCAGCAGGATTAGACGGGGAAACACCATATATTTT.

V and J are TRBV2 and TRBJ2-6; D perhaps matches TRBD1 (6 bases). The V gene lost 3 bases and the J gene lost 0 bases, with 15 bases spanning the gap. Germline CDR1 reads SNHLY; CDR2 reads FYNNEI. The CDR3 contains 18 residues. The CDR3 DNA is TGTGCCAGCAGTGACCAATGGACAGACTCCTCTGGGGCCAACGTCCTGACTTTC. It yields the protein CASSDQWTDSSGANVLTF.

This clonotype turned up a few times. Here the CDR3 reads CASRPDRDAQETQYF. CDR3 in DNA: TGTGCCAGCAGACCCGACAGGGACGCCCAAGAGACCCAGTACTTC. This chain uses TRBV5-6 with TRBJ2-5, with TRBD1 identical over 7 bases. Germline values: CDR1 SGHDT, CDR2 YYEEEE. V was pared by 5 bases and J by 1 base, with 8 bases of the junction left unmatched. The CDR3 has 15 amino acids.

V gene TRBV20-1 combines with J gene TRBJ2-5; a weak D match, TRBD2 (5 bases). This CDR3 is 15 amino acids long. V was cut by 0 bases and J by 6 bases, with 17 bases left in between. Germline values: CDR1 DFQATT, CDR2 SNEGSKA (reference sequence). CDR3 in amino acids: CSARDLIGGEKTQYF. The CDR3 coding sequence is TGCAGTGCTAGAGATCTAATTGGAGGAGAAAAGACCCAGTACTTC.

The gene calls are TRBV6-2 or TRBV6-3 and TRBJ2-1; D may correspond to TRBD1 or TRBD2 (5 bases each). V was shortened by 5 bases and J by 7 bases, with 24 bases between the two germline ends. The CDR3 is 17 residues long. CDR1 is MNHEY, CDR2 SVGEGT, per germline. CDR3 DNA: TGTGCCAGCAGTCAATATAGGGGACGCCCCCGTGGAAATGAGCAGTTCTTC. This encodes CASSQYRGRPRGNEQFF.

The chain joins TRBV19 to TRBJ2-4; 7 bases fit TRBD2. The trim removed 1 base at V and 2 bases at J, leaving 5 bases unmatched. Germline assignment: CDR1 LNHDA and CDR2 SQIVND (reference sequence). The CDR3 has 16 residues. CDR3: CASSIGLAGSKNIQYF. The CDR3 DNA is TGTGCCAGTAGTATAGGACTAGCTGGTTCCAAAAACATTCAGTACTTC.

This clonotype has a handful of counts. CDR3 nucleotides: TGTGCCACCAGTGACCCAGACGGGAGCTCCTACAATGAGCAGTTCTTC. Translating gives CATSDPDGSSYNEQFF. J is TRBJ2-1 and V is TRBV24-1; D possibly corresponds to TRBD2 (6 bases). The CDR3 has 16 residues. The V end was cut by 4 bases, the J end by 0 bases, with 12 bases between. Germline values: CDR1 KGHDR, CDR2 SFDVKD.

As regards this clonotype: Given a much more abundant clone one base away, this may be a read error. This chain joins TRBV12-3 or TRBV12-4 and TRBJ2-7, with D unresolved. With 3 bases removed from V and 7 bases from J, the gap between germline ends came to 13 bases. The CDR3 covers 13 residues. In DNA, the CDR3 is TGTGCCAGCAGTTTGGCTCGGCTACCGGAGCAGTACTTC. Its translation: CASSLARLPEQYF.

The V and J genes are TRBV24-1 and TRBJ2-1; maybe TRBD2 (5 bases). This CDR3 spans 16 amino acids. V gave up 1 base and J gave up 4 bases, with 13 bases separating them. Germline lookup yields CDR1 KGHDR and CDR2 SFDVKD. The CDR3 sequence is CATSDLSGENYNEQFF. The CDR3 DNA reads as TGTGCCACCAGTGATTTAAGCGGAGAAAATTACAATGAGCAGTTCTTC.

V usage is TRBV6-6 and J usage is TRBJ1-5; 9 positions match TRBD1. CDR1 is MNHNY and CDR2 is SVGAGI in the germline V gene (reference sequence). The CDR3 covers 15 residues. Trimming took 5 bases from V and 9 from J; bases not matched to a gene: 11. CDR3 DNA sequence: TGTGCCAGCAGTGAAAACAGGGGGCATACGGGGCCCCAGCATTTT. The encoded protein is CASSENRGHTGPQHF.

This clonotype was counted a few times. This chain connects TRBV12-3 or TRBV12-4 to TRBJ1-5; D is undetermined. The V and J ends lost 9 bases and 4 bases respectively, with 16 bases between them. There are 14 residues in the CDR3. The CDR3 is CASCARVGNQPQHF. The DNA for the CDR3 is TGTGCCAGTTGCGCGAGGGTCGGAAATCAGCCCCAGCATTTT.

The chain uses TRBV10-3 and TRBJ2-5, with D perhaps matching TRBD1 (6 bases). This CDR3 is built from 14 residues. With 0 bases removed from V and 2 bases from J, the gap between germline ends came to 7 bases. Germline V lookup: CDR1 ENHRY, CDR2 SYGVKD. CDR3 DNA sequence: TGTGCCATCAGTGAGTCCGACAGGCAAGAGACCCAGTACTTC. This gives the protein CAISESDRQETQYF.

This clonotype was detected a few times. The gene calls are TRBV19 and TRBJ2-1; 7 bases agree with TRBD1. V dropped 5 bases and J dropped 6; count of bases not matched to a gene: 13. CDR1 is LNHDA and CDR2 is SQIVND in the germline V gene (reference sequence). The CDR3 has 16 amino acids. The CDR3 DNA sequence: TGTGCCAGTAGTCTCCTAAGACAGGGCCGGGGCAATGAGCAGTTCTTC. Protein: CASSLLRQGRGNEQFF.

This clonotype has just a few counts. V is TRBV6-5 and J is TRBJ1-2; no clear D. Trimming cost V 0 bases and J 6 bases, with 11 bases left between them. CDR3 length: 14 residues. The germline CDR1 and CDR2 sequences are MNHEY and SVGAGI. This CDR3 is CASSYSKGDHGYTF. DNA of the CDR3: TGTGCCAGCAGTTACTCGAAGGGAGACCATGGCTACACCTTC.

The V call is TRBV12-3 or TRBV12-4, the J call TRBJ2-1; the match to TRBD2 covers 8 bases. CDR3 length: 17 residues. Losses at the gene ends were 2 bases for V and 5 bases for J; bases not matched to a gene: 11. The CDR3 sequence is CASSLFTSGYIDNEQFF. For the CDR3, the DNA is TGTGCCAGCAGTTTATTTACTAGCGGATACATCGACAATGAGCAGTTCTTC.